This record looks at one T cell receptor beta chain sequence and its context. No cognate antigen has been identified for it. Within one base of it there is no much larger clone, and no base qualities were kept. These data come from a study of cytotoxic CD8 clonotypes in ibrutinib-treated CLL (dated by TCRdb to 2020 to 2023). For the study in its entirety: The cohort included about 15 treatment-naive and about a dozen relapsed/refractory patients; roughly 17 were IGHV unmutated. Every remission and progressive disease sample was obtained while ibrutinib was still being received by the patients. Longitudinal samples were available for about 30% of the roughly 90 trial participants. Response samples were taken after a median of 12 months on treatment, ranging from 6 to 36 months. On average, each sample yielded 255,043 productive templates and tens of thousands of productive rearrangements. Responses were partial in some 24 patients and complete in 2; after median around 65 months follow-up, around 15 stayed in remission and roughly twelve progressed. Cryopreserved peripheral blood mononuclear cells were obtained before treatment, at response, and at either sustained remission or disease progression. Summary of the overall study and its limitations: Public clonotypes were rare and either contracted or stayed stable during treatment, and the rise in clonality at ibrutinib response reflected the expansion of private clonotypes. At baseline, clonality was higher than in age-matched healthy donors and showed a strong correlation with circulating CD8+ T-cell counts. Lymph node repertoires were not examined, and the timing of sampling was not matched between patients in sustained remission and those whose disease progressed. An increase in clonality was observed at ibrutinib response, with clonality remaining stable during sustained remission and falling back toward baseline at progression.

The CDR1 and CDR2 encoded by the germline V gene are MNHNS and SASEGT. V drops 1 base and J drops 6 bases, leaving 3 bases in between. Including the terminal cysteine and phenylalanine, the CDR3 comprises 11 residues. Only the CDR3 part of the read is kept: 33 bases, read in frame from the first base. The goal of deep resolution MiSeq sequencing was a depth between 1 in 1 million and 1 in 200,000 T cells, and coverage averaged 10x per clonotype. The immunoSEQ hsTCRB Kit was used to generate the TCR beta libraries. As for the original processing: Data were analyzed with ImmunoSEQ Data Assistant and ImmunoSEQ Analyzer, with V, D and J genes assigned per IMGT definitions. Clonality, with values ranging from 0 to 1, was calculated as one minus the normalized Shannon entropy of productive rearrangement frequencies. Only overrepresented clonotypes making up at least 0.05% of each patient's repertoire were included in the public clonotype analysis. More than ten repertoires from age-matched healthy donors, obtained from immuneACCESS, served as clonality controls. In its TCRdb copy, this immuneACCESS table keeps in-frame sequences only and misses some clones. Where compared with another copy, unresolved V genes explain less than half of these, and the others have no known cause. That table gives V, J and clone size, and the DNA gave D and trimming. A total of some 150,000 clones appear in this sample, roughly 76% of them only once. The biggest ten clones account for around 4.9% of the sample.

The time point label corresponds to: 24 months on ibrutinib. For TCR beta library preparation, around 2 micrograms of genomic DNA were isolated from cryopreserved PBMCs. High-throughput TCR beta sequencing was performed on longitudinal blood samples from CLL patients receiving ibrutinib monotherapy. The patients took part in an open-label, single-center phase 2 trial of ibrutinib monotherapy. The TCR comes from a human donor with chronic lymphocytic leukemia. Specimen: PBMCs, collected after 24 months of ibrutinib treatment. The chain uses TRBV6-1 and TRBJ1-2, with an unclear D gene assignment. CDR3 loop: CASSEGDGYTF. The nucleotide sequence is TGTGCCAGCAGTGAAGGGGATGGCTACACCTTC.